A selection of T cell receptor beta chains follows, all from one sample in a study of blood T cells in healthy people across ages. TCRdb itself ran the 5' RACE reads through MiXCR, one entry per CDR3 protein. The data contain about 800,000 distinct CDR3 sequences, 58% of them singletons. Sequencing was done on a sample of blood. The source of these receptors is a man under 40 in good health. Each CDR3 is given with its conserved first and last residue. The D gene is left open where the match is weak. Clone size is shown for a subset of rows, as once, few, many or a class of expanded clone.

TRBD1,TRBJ2-5,few,TRBV3-1,CASSRRQGRGTQYF,TGTGCCAGCAGCCGACGACAGGGAAGAGGGACCCAGTACTTC
-,TRBJ2-3,-,TRBV20-1,CSAPSPIGITDTQYF,TGCAGTGCTCCGAGCCCTATCGGAATAACAGATACGCAGTATTTT
-,TRBJ2-7,-,TRBV20-1,CSARDQGSSYEQYF,TGCAGTGCTAGAGATCAAGGCAGCTCCTACGAGCAGTACTTC
-,TRBJ1-2,-,TRBV2,CASSDRNGYTF,TGTGCCAGCAGTGATCGGAATGGCTACACCTTC
-,TRBJ2-7,-,TRBV6-1,CASSDRDRKSYEQYF,TGTGCCAGCAGTGACCGGGACCGTAAATCCTACGAGCAGTACTTC
-,TRBJ1-2,few,TRBV7-2,CASSLAVAGTYGYTF,TGTGCCAGCAGCTTAGCGGTGGCGGGAACCTATGGCTACACCTTC
-,TRBJ1-2,-,TRBV27,CASSSSGRDLYGYTF,TGTGCCAGCAGTTCCAGTGGCAGGGATCTCTATGGCTACACCTTC
-,TRBJ1-1,-,TRBV10-3,CAIAEGVEAFF,TGTGCCATCGCCGAGGGGGTTGAAGCTTTCTTT
TRBD1,TRBJ2-7,-,TRBV28,CASSSPRTGGINEQYF,TGTGCCAGCAGTAGCCCTCGGACAGGGGGCATCAACGAGCAGTACTTC
-,TRBJ2-5,few,TRBV11-2,CASSPLARETQYF,TGTGCCAGCAGCCCCCTGGCGCGGGAGACCCAGTACTTC
TRBD1,TRBJ1-1,-,TRBV5-5,CASSPRGGYGFTEAFF,TGTGCCAGCAGCCCCAGGGGGGGGTATGGTTTCACTGAAGCTTTCTTT
-,TRBJ2-1,-,TRBV25-1,CASSNLDRYGDEQFF,TGTGCCAGCAGTAACCTCGACAGGTATGGCGATGAGCAGTTCTTC
TRBD1,TRBJ2-7,-,TRBV3-1,CASSQEGQGPYEQYF,TGTGCCAGCAGCCAAGAGGGACAGGGACCCTACGAGCAGTACTTC
TRBD2,TRBJ2-3,few,TRBV6-5,CASSYSSATSRPFPQYF,TGTGCCAGCAGTTACTCATCGGCGACTAGCCGACCCTTTCCGCAGTATTTT
-,TRBJ2-7,-,TRBV4-1,CASATTGAAEQYF,TGCGCCAGTGCTACGACCGGGGCGGCCGAGCAGTACTTC
TRBD1,TRBJ2-3,-,TRBV20-1,CSAVPGQRTDTQYF,TGCAGTGCGGTTCCGGGACAGAGGACGGATACGCAGTATTTT
TRBD1,TRBJ2-5,-,TRBV7-8,CASSLGFGTGEDQETQYF,TGTGCCAGCAGCTTAGGGTTCGGGACAGGGGAGGACCAAGAGACCCAGTACTTC
-,TRBJ1-2,-,TRBV7-2,CASSLVDSLYGYTF,TGTGCCAGCAGCTTAGTTGACAGCTTGTATGGCTACACCTTC
-,TRBJ1-2,-,TRBV7-9,CASSLAVADGYTF,TGTGCCAGCAGCTTAGCTGTTGCGGATGGCTACACCTTC
-,TRBJ2-1,-,TRBV29-1,CSVGQTETYNEQFF,TGCAGCGTTGGTCAGACAGAAACCTACAATGAGCAGTTCTTC
-,TRBJ1-2,-,TRBV6-2/TRBV6-3,CASTDTDVLLYGYTF,TGTGCCAGCACCGACACGGACGTCCTCCTGTATGGCTACACCTTC
-,TRBJ2-7,-,TRBV20-1,CSVAQGFSYEQYF,TGCAGTGTTGCCCAGGGCTTCTCCTACGAGCAGTACTTC
-,TRBJ1-4,few,TRBV20-1,CSARDSRNEKLFF,TGCAGTGCTAGAGATAGTCGGAATGAAAAACTGTTTTTT
TRBD2,TRBJ2-1,-,TRBV9,CASSVESSGVYNEQFF,TGTGCCAGCAGCGTAGAGTCTAGCGGAGTATACAATGAGCAGTTCTTC